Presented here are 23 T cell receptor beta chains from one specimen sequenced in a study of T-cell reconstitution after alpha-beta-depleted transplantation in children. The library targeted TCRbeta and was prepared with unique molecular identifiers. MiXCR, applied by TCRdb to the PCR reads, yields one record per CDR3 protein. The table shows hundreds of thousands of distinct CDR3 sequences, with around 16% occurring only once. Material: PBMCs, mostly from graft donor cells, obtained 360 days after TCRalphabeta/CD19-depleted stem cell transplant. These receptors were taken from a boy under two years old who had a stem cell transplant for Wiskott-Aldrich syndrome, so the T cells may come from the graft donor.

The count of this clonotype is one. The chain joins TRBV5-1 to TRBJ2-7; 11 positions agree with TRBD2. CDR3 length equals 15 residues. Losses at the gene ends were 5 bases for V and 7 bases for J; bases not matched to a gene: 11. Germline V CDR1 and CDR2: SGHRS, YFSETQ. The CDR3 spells CASRPLAGGSGEQYF. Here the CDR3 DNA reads TGCGCCAGCAGGCCGCTAGCGGGAGGATCCGGGGAGCAGTACTTC. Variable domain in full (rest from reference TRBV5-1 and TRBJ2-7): KAGVTQTPRYLIKTRGQQVTLSCSPISGHRSVSWYQQTPGQGLQFLFEYFSETQRNKGNFPGRFSGRQFSNSRSEMNVSTLELGDSALYLCASRPLAGGSGEQYFGPGTRLTVT.

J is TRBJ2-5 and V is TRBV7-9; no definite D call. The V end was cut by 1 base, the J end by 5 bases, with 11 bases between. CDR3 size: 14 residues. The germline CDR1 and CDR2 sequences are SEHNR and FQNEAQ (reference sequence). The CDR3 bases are TGTGCCAGCAGCTTAGTAGGGAACGGGGAGACCCAGTACTTC. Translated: CASSLVGNGETQYF.

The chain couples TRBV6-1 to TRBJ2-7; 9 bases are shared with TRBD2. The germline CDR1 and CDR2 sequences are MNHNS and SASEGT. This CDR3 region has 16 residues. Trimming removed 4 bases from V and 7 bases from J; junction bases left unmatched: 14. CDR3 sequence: CASSVASGALAGEQYF. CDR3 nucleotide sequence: TGTGCCAGCAGTGTGGCTAGCGGGGCTCTAGCGGGGGAGCAGTACTTC.

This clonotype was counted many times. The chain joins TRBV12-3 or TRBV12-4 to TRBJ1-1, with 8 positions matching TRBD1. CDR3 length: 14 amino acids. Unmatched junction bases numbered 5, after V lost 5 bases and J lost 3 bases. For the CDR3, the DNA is TGTGCCAGCAGTCGCAGGGGGCAAGACACTGAAGCTTTCTTT. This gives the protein CASSRRGQDTEAFF.

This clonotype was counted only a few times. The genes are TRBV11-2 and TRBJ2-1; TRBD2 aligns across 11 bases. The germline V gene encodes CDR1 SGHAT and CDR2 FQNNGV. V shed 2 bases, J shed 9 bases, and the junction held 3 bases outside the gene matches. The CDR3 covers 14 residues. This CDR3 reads CASSLTSGRSEQFF. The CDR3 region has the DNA TGTGCCAGCAGCTTAACTAGCGGGAGAAGTGAGCAGTTCTTC. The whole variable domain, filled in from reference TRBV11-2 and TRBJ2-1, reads EAGVAQSPRYKIIEKRQSVAFWCNPISGHATLYWYQQILGQGPKLLIQFQNNGVVDDSQLPKDRFSAERLKGVDSTLKIQPAKLEDSAVYLCASSLTSGRSEQFFGPGTRLTVL.

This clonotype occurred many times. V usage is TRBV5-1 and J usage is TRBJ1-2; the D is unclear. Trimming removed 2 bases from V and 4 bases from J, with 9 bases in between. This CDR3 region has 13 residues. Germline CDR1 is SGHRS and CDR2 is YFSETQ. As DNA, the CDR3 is TGCGCCAGCAGCTTAAGAGGACGCTATGGCTACACCTTC. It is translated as CASSLRGRYGYTF.

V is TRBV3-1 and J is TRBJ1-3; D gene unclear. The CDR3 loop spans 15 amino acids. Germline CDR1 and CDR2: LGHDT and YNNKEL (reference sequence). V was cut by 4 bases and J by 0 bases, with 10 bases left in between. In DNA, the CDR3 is TGTGCCAGCAGCCGTGAGTGGAGCTCTGGAAACACCATATATTTT. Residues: CASSREWSSGNTIYF.

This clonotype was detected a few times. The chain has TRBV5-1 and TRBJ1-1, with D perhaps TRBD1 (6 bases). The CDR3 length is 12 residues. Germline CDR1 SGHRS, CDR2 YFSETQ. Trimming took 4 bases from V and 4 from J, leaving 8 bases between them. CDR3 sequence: CASSVDSTEAFF. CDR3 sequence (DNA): TGCGCCAGCAGCGTGGACAGCACTGAAGCTTTCTTT.

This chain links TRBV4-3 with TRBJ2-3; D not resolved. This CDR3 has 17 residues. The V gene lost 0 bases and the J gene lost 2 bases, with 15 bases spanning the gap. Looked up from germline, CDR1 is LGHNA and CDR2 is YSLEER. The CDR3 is CASSQEPRRGPTDTQYF. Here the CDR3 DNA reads TGCGCCAGCAGCCAAGAACCCCGGAGAGGACCCACAGATACGCAGTATTTT.

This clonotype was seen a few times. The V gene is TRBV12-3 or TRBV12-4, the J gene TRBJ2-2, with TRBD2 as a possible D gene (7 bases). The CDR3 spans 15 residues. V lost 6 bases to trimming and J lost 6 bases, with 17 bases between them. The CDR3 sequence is CASSPMGGLAGELFF. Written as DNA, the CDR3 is TGTGCCAGCAGCCCCATGGGGGGGCTGGCCGGGGAGCTGTTTTTT.

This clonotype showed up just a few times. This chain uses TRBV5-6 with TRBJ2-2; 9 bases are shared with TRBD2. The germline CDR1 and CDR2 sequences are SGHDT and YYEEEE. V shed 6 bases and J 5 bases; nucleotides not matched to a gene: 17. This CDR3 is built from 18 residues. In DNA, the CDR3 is TGTGCCAGCATCAAAAGGGTGGCTAGCGGGATTCTGACCGGGGAGCTGTTTTTT. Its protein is CASIKRVASGILTGELFF.

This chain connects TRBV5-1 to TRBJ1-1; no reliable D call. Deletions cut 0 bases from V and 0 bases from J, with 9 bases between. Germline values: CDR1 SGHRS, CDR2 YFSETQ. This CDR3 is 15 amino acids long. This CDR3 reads CASSLGRRMNTEAFF. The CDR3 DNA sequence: TGCGCCAGCAGCTTGGGGCGGAGAATGAACACTGAAGCTTTCTTT.

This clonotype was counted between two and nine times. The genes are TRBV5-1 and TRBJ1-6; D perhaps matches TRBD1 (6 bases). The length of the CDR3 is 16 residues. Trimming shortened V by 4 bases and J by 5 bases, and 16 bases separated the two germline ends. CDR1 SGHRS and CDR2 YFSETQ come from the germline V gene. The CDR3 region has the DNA TGCGCCAGCAGCCGGGACACCCTCCTGGATAATTCACCCCTCCACTTT. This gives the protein CASSRDTLLDNSPLHF.

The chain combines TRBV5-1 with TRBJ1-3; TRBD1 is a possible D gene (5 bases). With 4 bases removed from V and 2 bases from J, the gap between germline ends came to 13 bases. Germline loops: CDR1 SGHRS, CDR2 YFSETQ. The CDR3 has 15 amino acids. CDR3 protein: CASSPGLGPGNTIYF. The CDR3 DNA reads TGCGCCAGCAGCCCAGGGTTGGGGCCTGGAAACACCATATATTTT.

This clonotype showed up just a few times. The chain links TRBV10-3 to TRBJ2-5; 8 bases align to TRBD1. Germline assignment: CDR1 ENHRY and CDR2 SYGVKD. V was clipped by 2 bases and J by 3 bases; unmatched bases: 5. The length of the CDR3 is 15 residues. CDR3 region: CAISEPGQGKETQYF. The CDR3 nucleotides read TGTGCCATCAGTGAGCCCGGACAGGGAAAAGAGACCCAGTACTTC.

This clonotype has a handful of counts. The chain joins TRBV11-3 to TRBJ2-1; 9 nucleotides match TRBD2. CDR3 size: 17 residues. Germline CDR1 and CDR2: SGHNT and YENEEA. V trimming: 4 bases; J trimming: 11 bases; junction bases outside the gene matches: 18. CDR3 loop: CASSSFSGSARLLQQFF. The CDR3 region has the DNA TGTGCCAGCAGCTCCTTTAGCGGGAGTGCCCGACTCCTTCAGCAGTTCTTC.

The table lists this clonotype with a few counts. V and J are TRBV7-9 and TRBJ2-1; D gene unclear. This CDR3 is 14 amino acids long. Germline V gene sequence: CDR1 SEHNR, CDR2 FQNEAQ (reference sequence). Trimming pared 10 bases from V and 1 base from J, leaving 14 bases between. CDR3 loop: CATSLVVSYNEQFF. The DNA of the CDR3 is TGTGCCACCTCCCTAGTAGTGTCCTACAATGAGCAGTTCTTC.

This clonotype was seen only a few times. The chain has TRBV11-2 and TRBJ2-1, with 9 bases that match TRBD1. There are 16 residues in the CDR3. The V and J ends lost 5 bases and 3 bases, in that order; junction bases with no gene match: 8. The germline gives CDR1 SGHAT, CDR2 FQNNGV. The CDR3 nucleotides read TGTGCCAGCAGCCTAAGGACAGGGGTAGTCTACAATGAGCAGTTCTTC. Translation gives CASSLRTGVVYNEQFF.

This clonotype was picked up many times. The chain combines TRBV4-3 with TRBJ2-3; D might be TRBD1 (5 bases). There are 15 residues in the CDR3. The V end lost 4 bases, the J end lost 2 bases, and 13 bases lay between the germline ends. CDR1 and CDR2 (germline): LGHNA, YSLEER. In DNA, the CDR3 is TGCGCCAGCAGCCCAGCCAGGGATCCCACAGATACGCAGTATTTT. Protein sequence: CASSPARDPTDTQYF.

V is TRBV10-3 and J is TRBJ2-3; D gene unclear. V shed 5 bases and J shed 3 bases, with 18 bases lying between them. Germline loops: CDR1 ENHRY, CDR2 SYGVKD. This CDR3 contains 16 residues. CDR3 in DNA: TGTGCCATCAGTAGTTTTGGCGGAAACGGTACAGATACGCAGTATTTT. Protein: CAISSFGGNGTDTQYF.

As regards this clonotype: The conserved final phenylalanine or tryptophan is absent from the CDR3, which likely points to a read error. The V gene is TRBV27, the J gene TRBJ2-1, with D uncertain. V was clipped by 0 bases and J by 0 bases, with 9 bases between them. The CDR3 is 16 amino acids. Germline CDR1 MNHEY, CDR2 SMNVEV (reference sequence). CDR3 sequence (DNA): TGTGCCAGCAGTTTATCAGGGCCCTACTCCTACAATGAGCAGTTCCTC. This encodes CASSLSGPYSYNEQFL.

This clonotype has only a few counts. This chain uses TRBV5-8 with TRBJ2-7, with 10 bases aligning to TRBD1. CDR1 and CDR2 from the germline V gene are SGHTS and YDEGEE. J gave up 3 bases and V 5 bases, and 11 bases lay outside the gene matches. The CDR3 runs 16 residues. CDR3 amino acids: CASRRRWGQGNYEQYF. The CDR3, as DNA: TGTGCCAGCAGACGGCGGTGGGGACAGGGGAACTACGAGCAGTACTTC.

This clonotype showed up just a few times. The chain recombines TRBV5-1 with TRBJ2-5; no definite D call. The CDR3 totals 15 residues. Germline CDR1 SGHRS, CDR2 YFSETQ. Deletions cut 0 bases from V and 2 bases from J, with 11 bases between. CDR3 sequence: CASSLGADQQETQYF. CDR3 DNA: TGCGCCAGCAGCTTGGGGGCAGACCAACAAGAGACCCAGTACTTC.